Below, 25 T cell receptor beta chains from the same sample are listed, as sequenced in a study of tumor and adjacent non-tumor tissue in lung cancer. The template was RNA from unsorted bulk tissue. Distant lung tissue was collected more than 3 cm away from the tumor edge. A modified ARM-PCR protocol with three rounds of nested PCR amplified TCRbeta. Using its own MiXCR run on the multiplex PCR reads, TCRdb lists one record per CDR3 protein. The sample has about 44,000 distinct CDR3 sequences; roughly 60% are singletons. The sequenced material came from distant non-tumor lung tissue. The source is a woman aged 70-85 years with non-small cell lung cancer.

This chain links TRBV20-1 with TRBJ2-5, with 8 bases lining up with TRBD2. There are 13 residues in the CDR3. J gave up 5 bases and V 8 bases, and 10 bases lay outside the gene matches. Germline loops: CDR1 DFQATT, CDR2 SNEGSKA (reference sequence). The CDR3 coding sequence is TGCAGTACCCAACTAGCGGATTACGAGACCCAGTACTTC. It codes for CSTQLADYETQYF.

The chain recombines TRBV6-5 with TRBJ2-1, with 8 positions matching TRBD2. Trimming at V came to 5 bases and at J to 9 bases, leaving 12 bases not matched to a gene. This CDR3 region has 15 residues. Germline CDR1 and CDR2: MNHEY and SVGAGI. In DNA form, the CDR3 reads TGTGCCAGCAGTCGAGGGACTAGTGGGGGTAGTGAGCAGTTCTTC. Amino acid sequence: CASSRGTSGGSEQFF.

Comments on this clonotype: This CDR3 is missing its conserved last phenylalanine or tryptophan, likely due to a read error. The gene calls are TRBV4-1 and TRBJ2-1; 9 bases are a match to TRBD2. Germline CDR1 is MGHRA and CDR2 is YSYEKL. This CDR3 comprises 16 residues. The CDR3 spells CTSSQDSAGGYNEQFL. CDR3 nucleotides: TGCACCAGCAGCCAAGATTCCGCGGGAGGGTACAATGAGCAGTTCCTC.

This clonotype was observed a few times. The CDR3 reads CASTIFYDLMNTGELFF. In DNA, the CDR3 is TGTGCCAGCACTATTTTTTATGACTTAATGAACACCGGGGAGCTGTTTTTT. This chain connects TRBV12-3 or TRBV12-4 to TRBJ2-2; D not certain. The CDR3 loop spans 17 amino acids. Between the trimmed V and J ends, which lost 7 bases and 1 base, there was a span of 19 bases.

At least ten counts were recorded for this clonotype. The genes are TRBV6-1 and TRBJ2-3; 9 nucleotides agree with TRBD1. With V trimmed by 3 bases and J by 3 bases, 4 bases remained unmatched. The CDR3 totals 15 residues. Germline CDR1 and CDR2: MNHNS and SASEGT. CDR3 sequence reads: CASSDMGQGTDTQYF. The CDR3, as DNA: TGTGCCAGCAGTGACATGGGACAGGGTACAGATACGCAGTATTTT.

With regard to this clonotype: This may arise from a read error, as a much more abundant clone is one base away. This chain joins TRBV28 and TRBJ1-5; 7 bases line up with TRBD1. Germline V lookup: CDR1 MDHEN, CDR2 SYDVKM. V lost 8 bases, J lost 1 base, and 11 bases stayed unmatched. This CDR3 region has 16 residues. As DNA, the CDR3 is TGTGCCAGCCGTCACCTCGAGGGGGCAAGCAATCAGCCCCAGCATTTT. The encoded protein is CASRHLEGASNQPQHF.

The V gene is TRBV6-1, the J gene TRBJ1-5, with no clear D. The V gene lost 3 bases and the J gene lost 8 bases, with 14 bases spanning the gap. The CDR3 loop spans 14 amino acids. Looked up from germline, CDR1 is MNHNS and CDR2 is SASEGT. CDR3 DNA sequence: TGTGCCAGCAGTGAGGCGCATGGTCAGGAGCCCCAGCATTTT. Its translation: CASSEAHGQEPQHF.

On this clonotype: A junction end diverges from the germline sequence, so it may reflect a read error. The J gene is TRBJ2-1, the V gene TRBV11-1, with D possibly being TRBD2 (5 bases). Germline V CDR1 and CDR2: SGHAT, FQDESV (reference sequence). This CDR3 has 16 residues. CDR3 sequence reads: CASNLALAGLYSEQFF. CDR3 nucleotide sequence: TGTGCCAGCAACTTAGCCCTAGCTGGCCTGTACAGTGAGCAGTTCTTC.

There are many counts of this clonotype. The rearrangement links TRBV6-1 to TRBJ2-7; 7 nucleotides align to TRBD1. The CDR3 is 13 amino acids. The germline CDR1 and CDR2 sequences are MNHNS and SASEGT. Trimming removed 5 bases from V and 4 bases from J; junction bases left unmatched: 5. The CDR3 protein is CASSHGQEYEQYF. CDR3 nucleotide sequence: TGTGCCAGCAGTCACGGACAGGAATACGAGCAGTACTTC.

This chain connects TRBV30 to TRBJ1-5, with D unclear. The assigned J gene may be wrong: the sequence end matches TRBJ2-3 better. The V gene's germline CDR1 is GTSNPN and CDR2 SVGIG (reference sequence). This CDR3 has 11 amino acids. The CDR3 DNA reads as TGTGCCTGGGGCGCCAATCAGCCCCAGTATTTT. Protein: CAWGANQPQYF.

This clonotype turned up a few times. In this CDR3 the conserved last residue, phenylalanine or tryptophan, is missing, so a read error is likely. V is TRBV6-5 and J is TRBJ1-2; D is unclear. Trimming removed 0 bases at V and 3 bases at J, with 11 bases between. CDR1 is MNHEY, CDR2 SVGAGI, per germline. The CDR3 has 15 amino acids. In DNA form, the CDR3 reads TGTGCCAGCAGTTACTCGCTGGTGGAAGACTATGGCTACACCTCC. Its protein is CASSYSLVEDYGYTS.

A few counts support this clonotype. CDR3 protein: CSARAPGLAGYNEQFF. As DNA, the CDR3 is TGCAGTGCTAGAGCGCCGGGACTAGCGGGATACAATGAGCAGTTCTTC. This sequence joins TRBV20-1 and TRBJ2-1; 13 positions agree with TRBD2. Trimming cost V 1 base and J 4 bases; bases outside gene matches: 4. This CDR3 has 16 residues. Germline loops: CDR1 DFQATT, CDR2 SNEGSKA (reference sequence).

A few counts support this clonotype. The chain has TRBV19 and TRBJ2-3; D uncertain. V was pared by 0 bases and J by 1 base, with 8 bases between. CDR1 is LNHDA, CDR2 SQIVND, per germline (reference sequence). The CDR3 is 15 residues long. CDR3 amino acids: CASSIESSGTDTQYF. The DNA for the CDR3 is TGTGCCAGTAGTATAGAGAGTTCTGGCACAGATACGCAGTATTTT.

Notes on this clonotype: Its ends do not fully match the called genes, so a read error is possible. J is TRBJ2-5 and V is TRBV20-1; 8 bases are shared with TRBD2. The germline V gene has CDR1 DFQATT and CDR2 SNEGSKA (reference sequence). The CDR3 contains 14 residues. CDR3 DNA: TGCAGTGCTAGAACGGGAGGGGGGTCAGAGACCCAGTCTTTC. Translation: CSARTGGGSETQSF.

The rearrangement joins TRBV7-9 to TRBJ1-4; D is ambiguous. Deletions cut 8 bases from V and 4 bases from J, with 17 bases between. This CDR3 contains 15 residues. Germline V CDR1 and CDR2: SEHNR, FQNEAQ (reference sequence). The CDR3, as DNA: TGTGCCAGCGGATTAAGGATAGCAATTAATGAAAAACTGTTTTTT. Amino acids: CASGLRIAINEKLFF.

Points on this clonotype: An end of the junction differs from the germline gene, which may be a read error. The chain uses TRBV12-3 or TRBV12-4 and TRBJ2-1, with 8 bases matching TRBD2. This CDR3 comprises 17 residues. For the CDR3, the DNA is TGTGCTAGCAGTCCTCCCCCCCTAGCGGGTTTCTACAATGGGCAGTTCTTC. This translates into CASSPPPLAGFYNGQFF.

This chain uses TRBV6-2 or TRBV6-3 with TRBJ2-5, with TRBD2 identical over 11 bases. This CDR3 comprises 19 residues. V shed 6 bases and J 0 bases; nucleotides not matched to a gene: 15. Germline V gives CDR1 MNHEY, CDR2 SVGEGT. This chain's CDR3 is CASRYRGLAGQTHQETQYF. Here the CDR3 DNA reads TGTGCCAGCAGATACCGCGGACTAGCGGGTCAAACACACCAAGAGACCCAGTACTTC.

As concerns this clonotype: Since a much larger clone is just one base distant, this may be a read error. V and J are TRBV7-8 and TRBJ2-2; 11 bases line up with TRBD1. V lost 5 bases, J lost 1 base, and 3 bases stayed unmatched. The CDR3 extends over 16 amino acids. Germline values: CDR1 SGHVS, CDR2 FQNEAQ. In nucleotides, the CDR3 is TGTGCCAGCAGCCTGGACAGGGGGCAGAACACCGGGGAGCTGTTTTTT. It is translated as CASSLDRGQNTGELFF.

This clonotype came up many times. This chain uses TRBV5-5 with TRBJ2-1; D possibly corresponds to TRBD2 (5 bases). The V and J ends lost 4 bases and 6 bases respectively, with 14 bases between them. Germline-derived CDR1 and CDR2 are SGHKS and YYEKEE (reference sequence). The CDR3 length is 14 residues. In DNA, the CDR3 is TGTGCCAGCAGCATCCTAGCTGTGGGCAATGAGCAGTTCTTC. Its translation is CASSILAVGNEQFF.

About this clonotype: Because the CDR3 is missing its conserved closing phenylalanine or tryptophan, this is likely a read error. The rearrangement joins TRBV28 to TRBJ2-5, with TRBD1 matching over 9 bases. Losses at the gene ends were 2 bases for V and 1 base for J; bases not matched to a gene: 5. Germline V CDR1 and CDR2: MDHEN, SYDVKM. The CDR3 is 16 amino acids. Here the CDR3 reads CASSLRQGVTQETQYL. CDR3 bases: TGTGCCAGCAGTTTAAGACAGGGGGTAACCCAAGAGACCCAGTACTTA.

A word on this clonotype: A single base separates this from a much larger clone, so it may be a read error. This chain links TRBV20-1 with TRBJ2-1; 13 bases map to TRBD2. V was pared by 5 bases and J by 9 bases, with 10 bases of the junction left unmatched. The CDR3 spans 15 residues. CDR1 DFQATT and CDR2 SNEGSKA come from the germline V gene (reference sequence). The CDR3 coding sequence is TGCAGTGCTTTGACTAGCGGGAGGAAAGGTGGTGAGCAGTTCTTC. Translating it yields CSALTSGRKGGEQFF.

Points on this clonotype: Because the CDR3 is missing its conserved closing phenylalanine or tryptophan, this is likely a read error. This chain uses TRBV6-6 with TRBJ1-6, with 10 bases lining up with TRBD1. There are 16 residues in the CDR3. V was clipped by 2 bases and J by 6 bases; unmatched bases: 4. Germline V gene lookup returns CDR1 MNHNY and CDR2 SVGAGI (reference sequence). CDR3 coding DNA: TGTGCCAGCAGTTACAGGACAGGGGGGTTTAATTCACCCCTCCACTTA. Translated: CASSYRTGGFNSPLHL.

This clonotype was recorded only once. This may arise from a read error, as a much more abundant clone is one base away. The chain links TRBV29-1 to TRBJ1-4; no reliable D call. Per the germline V gene, CDR1 is SQVTM and CDR2 is ANQGSEA. The CDR3 has 13 amino acids. The CDR3 DNA reads TGCAGCGTTGTATCCCCTTCTAATGAAAAACTGGTTTTT. It codes for CSVVSPSNEKLVF.

The chain recombines TRBV28 with TRBJ1-2; the D gene is possibly TRBD1 (6 bases). The CDR3 sequence is 13 residues long. Trimming shortened V by 10 bases and J by 5 bases, and 17 bases separated the two germline ends. From germline, CDR1 is MDHEN and CDR2 SYDVKM. CDR3 nucleotide sequence: TGTGCCACCCGGACAGAGGGGAATTATGGCTACACCTTC. This codes for CATRTEGNYGYTF.

For this clonotype: A read error may be the cause here, since a much bigger clone is one base away. The genes are TRBV20-1 and TRBJ2-4; TRBD1 agrees at 8 bases. Germline-derived CDR1 and CDR2 are DFQATT and SNEGSKA (reference sequence). V shed 3 bases, J shed 4 bases, and the junction held 11 bases outside the gene matches. CDR3 size: 16 residues. CDR3 protein: CSARHRPGDRKNIQYF. DNA of the CDR3: TGCAGTGCTAGGCACAGGCCAGGGGACAGGAAAAACATTCAGTACTTC.